This T cell receptor (beta chain) came from a study of blood T cell repertoires in COVID-19. About the research overall: Sites across the United States, Italy and Spain contributed samples from acute and convalescent COVID-19. The cDNA or gDNA used as material had been derived from T cells, B-cell-depleted T cells, or PBMCs.

Per the study methods: Cell counts per sample came from amplifying reference gene primers. Sequencing used immunoSEQ multiplex PCR; TCRdb keeps in-frame clones, though not all of them. The V and J calls and clone size come from that table; D and trimming were worked out from the DNA. The table records 250,000 to 350,000 clones, about nine tenths of them present only once. Germline loops: CDR1 LGHDT, CDR2 YNNKEL (reference sequence). V trimming: 1 base; J trimming: 4 bases; junction bases outside the gene matches: 2. The CDR3 runs to 15 residues. Sequencing was done on a sample of peripheral blood. This TCR was recovered from a woman in her 40s who had recovered from COVID-19. The V and J genes are TRBV3-1 (or the pseudogene TRBV3-2) and TRBJ2-2; 8 bases agree with TRBD2. CDR3: CASSQGTSSTGELFF. CDR3 in DNA: TGTGCCAGCAGCCAAGGGACTAGCTCCACCGGGGAGCTGTTTTTT.